Listed below are T cell receptor beta chains from one sample, sequenced in a study of cytomegalovirus exposure and HLA in healthy donors. Profiling relied on immunoSEQ multiplex PCR, and the TCRdb table lists in-frame clones only, not all of them. The repertoire holds roughly 56,000 clones, with around 87% as singletons. Sequencing was carried out using PBMCs. The receptors were gathered from a man between 18 and 35 years old in good health and CMV-seronegative. CDR3s include the opening cysteine and the closing phenylalanine or tryptophan. A D gene is named only where the DNA matches it firmly. A clone size is listed for some rows: how often the clone was seen (once, few, many), or a class if it is expanded.

NA	TRBD2	TRBJ2-5	16	TRBV7-9	CASSPPLAGGGETQYF	TGTGCCAGCAGCCCGCCCCTAGCGGGGGGGGGAGAGACCCAGTACTTC
NA	TRBD1	TRBJ1-4	15	TRBV25-1	CASSELTGGNEKLFF	TGTGCCAGCAGTGAATTAACAGGGGGAAATGAAAAACTGTTTTTT
few	NA	TRBJ1-5	15	TRBV9	CASSVGDNPLQPQHF	TGTGCCAGCAGCGTAGGGGACAACCCCCTTCAGCCCCAGCATTTT
NA	NA	TRBJ2-5	13	TRBV19	CASSRTRQETQYF	TGTGCCAGTAGCCGGACACGCCAAGAGACCCAGTACTTC
NA	NA	TRBJ2-6	16	TRBV5-5	CASSRYRGTGANVLTF	TGTGCCAGCAGCCGGTATAGGGGGACTGGGGCCAACGTCCTGACTTTC
once	NA	TRBJ1-4	18	TRBV7-8	CASSPLDSGAGVHEKLFF	TGTGCCAGCAGCCCCCTAGACTCAGGCGCGGGTGTACATGAAAAACTGTTTTTT
NA	NA	TRBJ1-5	13	TRBV6-4	CASIKYSNQPQHF	TGTGCCAGTATAAAATATAGCAATCAGCCCCAGCATTTT
NA	TRBD2	TRBJ2-1	18	TRBV28	CASSKRGGAGGSYNEQFF	TGTGCCAGCTCCAAACGGGGGGGAGCGGGGGGCTCCTACAATGAGCAGTTCTTC
NA	NA	TRBJ1-5	15	TRBV7-2	CASSLRQGRNQPQHF	TGTGCCAGCAGCTTACGCCAGGGTCGAAATCAGCCCCAGCATTTT
NA	TRBD1	TRBJ2-7	14	TRBV2	CASSTGQGSYEQYF	TGTGCCAGCAGTACGGGACAGGGCTCCTACGAGCAGTACTTC
NA	NA	TRBJ2-5	17	TRBV11-2	CASSRNQDTLGGETQYF	TGTGCCAGCAGCCGCAATCAGGACACACTTGGGGGGGAGACCCAGTACTTC
once	NA	TRBJ1-2	14	TRBV5-4	CASSPGTAKNGYTF	TGTGCCAGCAGCCCGGGAACCGCGAAAAATGGCTACACCTTC
NA	TRBD2	TRBJ2-7	15	TRBV13	CASSWRGGRSYEQYF	TGTGCCAGCAGCTGGCGGGGGGGCCGGTCCTACGAGCAGTACTTC
NA	NA	TRBJ1-6	14	TRBV6-5	CASSYSGGNSPLHF	TGTGCCAGCAGTTACTCGGGGGGTAATTCACCCCTCCACTTT
NA	TRBD2	TRBJ2-1	15	TRBV25-1	CASSAPLAGYNEQFF	TGTGCCAGCAGTGCCCCACTAGCGGGGTACAATGAGCAGTTCTTC
NA	NA	TRBJ1-5	14	TRBV18	CASSPGAGNQPQHF	TGTGCCAGCTCACCGGGGGCAGGCAATCAGCCCCAGCATTTT
NA	NA	TRBJ1-3	14	TRBV2	CANGRSSAGNTIYF	TGTGCCAACGGCCGGAGTTCCGCTGGAAACACCATATATTTT
NA	TRBD1	TRBJ1-1	13	TRBV19	CASSRTGGTEAFF	TGTGCCAGTAGTAGGACAGGGGGCACTGAAGCTTTCTTT
NA	TRBD1	TRBJ1-2	14	TRBV9	CASSRTTGIGGYTF	TGTGCCAGCAGCAGGACGACAGGGATCGGCGGCTACACCTTC
NA	NA	TRBJ1-2	11	TRBV6-5	CASYREGGYTF	TGTGCCAGCTACAGGGAGGGAGGCTACACCTTC
NA	NA	TRBJ1-1	16	TRBV2	CASSDPTRTVNTEAFF	TGTGCCAGCAGTGACCCAACTAGGACAGTCAACACTGAAGCTTTCTTT
once	TRBD1	TRBJ1-1	15	TRBV28	CASSTRDSAKPEAFF	TGTGCCAGCAGTACCCGGGACAGCGCCAAACCTGAAGCTTTCTTT
NA	NA	TRBJ1-1	13	TRBV2	CASSGDKNTEAFF	TGTGCCAGCAGTGGGGACAAGAACACTGAAGCTTTCTTT
NA	NA	TRBJ2-7	13	TRBV7-7	CASSPGVHYEQYF	TGTGCTAGCAGCCCCGGAGTACACTACGAGCAGTACTTC
NA	NA	TRBJ2-5	15	TRBV25-1	CASSVIGGAQETQYF	TGTGCCAGCAGTGTTATAGGGGGGGCCCAAGAGACCCAGTACTTC
NA	NA	TRBJ1-4	16	TRBV4-1	CASSQPMGGAREKLFF	TGCGCCAGCAGCCAACCCATGGGAGGGGCTCGTGAAAAACTGTTTTTT
NA	NA	TRBJ2-5	10	TRBV20-1	CSARDTAQYF	TGCAGTGCTAGAGATACGGCCCAGTACTTC
NA	TRBD1	TRBJ1-1	15	TRBV4-1	CASSQGAGGITEAFF	TGCGCCAGCAGCCAAGGTGCAGGGGGCATCACTGAAGCTTTCTTT
NA	NA	TRBJ2-7	14	TRBV11-1	CASSLSGNAYEQYF	TGTGCCAGCAGCTTATCGGGGAACGCCTACGAGCAGTACTTC
NA	TRBD1	TRBJ1-2	17	TRBV7-6	CASSLGGVGDRNYGYTF	TGTGCCAGCAGCTTAGGAGGAGTTGGGGACAGAAACTATGGCTACACCTTC
once	TRBD2	TRBJ2-7	15	TRBV5-1	CASSLDLGGAYEQYF	TGCGCCAGCAGCTTGGATTTGGGGGGGGCCTACGAGCAGTACTTC
NA	TRBD2	TRBJ2-7	13	TRBV27	CASSGTSDYEQYF	TGTGCCAGCAGTGGGACTAGCGACTACGAGCAGTACTTC
once	NA	TRBJ1-1	17	TRBV11-2	CASSYAANWIMNTEAFF	TGTGCCAGCAGCTACGCGGCAAATTGGATTATGAACACTGAAGCTTTCTTT
NA	NA	TRBJ2-5	15	TRBV28	CASSLWEGASDTQYF	TGTGCCAGCAGTTTATGGGAGGGGGCCTCGGACACCCAGTACTTC
NA	NA	TRBJ2-5	13	TRBV29-1	CSVDDPVMETQYF	TGCAGCGTTGATGATCCGGTCATGGAGACCCAGTACTTC
NA	NA	TRBJ2-6	13	TRBV14	CASSPSGANVLTF	TGTGCCAGCAGCCCTTCTGGGGCCAACGTCCTGACTTTC